The 24 T cell receptor beta chains reported below all come from one sample, sequenced in a study of T cell clonotyping in hematopoietic cell transplantation. The assay was immunoSEQ multiplex PCR, and TCRdb's table has in-frame clones only and misses some. The sample yields approximately 75,000 clones, 94% seen once. The sample taken for sequencing was peripheral blood mononuclear cells. Every receptor here comes from a man in his forties or fifties in good health. Some clones in this sample may be carry-over from other donors' samples.

This chain links TRBV28 with TRBJ2-7, with 9 bases identical to TRBD1. Unmatched junction bases numbered 16, after V lost 7 bases and J lost 6 bases. The CDR3 is made up of 16 amino acids. The germline CDR1 and CDR2 sequences are MDHEN and SYDVKM. DNA for the CDR3: TGTGCCAGCACCTTGGGGGGACAGGGAAAGTTCTTCGAGCAGTACTTC. Amino acids: CASTLGGQGKFFEQYF.

The V and J genes are TRBV5-1 and TRBJ2-1; TRBD2 agrees at 12 bases. This CDR3 is 15 amino acids long. Germline CDR1 reads SGHRS; CDR2 reads YFSETQ. The ends lost 0 bases at V and 9 bases at J; junction bases unmatched: 4. CDR3 bases: TGCGCCAGCAGCTTGGGCCTAGCGGGGGGGAGTGAGCAGTTCTTC. It yields the protein CASSLGLAGGSEQFF.

V gene TRBV18 combines with J gene TRBJ1-1; a weak D match, TRBD1 (6 bases). The V gene's germline CDR1 is KGHSH and CDR2 LQKENI. V lost 5 bases, J lost 1 base, and 8 bases lay in between. This CDR3 is 13 amino acids long. This chain's CDR3 is CASSMGQNTEAFF. Written as DNA, the CDR3 is TGTGCCAGCTCAATGGGACAGAACACTGAAGCTTTCTTT.

The chain couples TRBV29-1 to TRBJ2-3; D is uncertain. Trimming took 6 bases from V and 5 from J, leaving 15 bases between them. The CDR3 runs to 13 residues. CDR1 and CDR2 (germline): SQVTM, ANQGSEA. This CDR3 is CSVHGILVDTQYF. The CDR3 DNA reads TGCAGCGTCCATGGGATTCTAGTAGATACGCAGTATTTT.

This chain connects TRBV25-1 to TRBJ1-3; D uncertain. CDR3 length equals 15 residues. The germline gives CDR1 MGHDK, CDR2 SYGVNS. Trimming cost V 2 bases and J 1 base, with 9 bases left between them. The CDR3 here is CASSEGGDSGNTIYF. CDR3 sequence (DNA): TGTGCCAGCAGTGAAGGTGGGGATTCTGGAAACACCATATATTTT.

This clone was seen a handful of times. This sequence joins TRBV7-6 and TRBJ1-1, with a possible D match to TRBD1 (6 bases). This CDR3 contains 13 residues. Trimming cost V 2 bases and J 7 bases, with 11 bases left between them. The germline V gene has CDR1 SGHVS and CDR2 FNYEAQ. The CDR3 region has the DNA TGTGCCAGCAGCTTAACTAGGACAGATGAAGCTTTCTTT. Translated, it gives CASSLTRTDEAFF.

V is TRBV7-9 and J is TRBJ1-1, with D hard to call. The V end was cut by 5 bases, the J end by 6 bases, with 10 bases between. Germline-derived CDR1 and CDR2 are SEHNR and FQNEAQ (reference sequence). The CDR3 consists of 12 residues. The CDR3 sequence: CASSPSNPEAFF. In DNA, the CDR3 is TGTGCCAGCAGCCCAAGTAATCCTGAAGCTTTCTTT.

This chain uses TRBV29-1 with TRBJ2-2, with D possibly matching TRBD2 (5 bases). The V and J ends lost 5 bases and 6 bases respectively, with 13 bases between them. This CDR3 is 13 amino acids long. CDR1 is SQVTM, CDR2 ANQGSEA, per germline. The CDR3 DNA follows: TGCAGCGTTCTAGCCAGTTACTCCGGGGAGCTGTTTTTT. Its protein product is CSVLASYSGELFF.

V is TRBV6-5 and J is TRBJ2-1; 16 bases match TRBD2. V shed 8 bases, J shed 15 bases, and the junction held 4 bases outside the gene matches. CDR1 and CDR2 from the germline V gene are MNHEY and SVGAGI. This CDR3 region has 12 residues. The DNA of the CDR3 is TGTGCCAGCGTCGGGACTAGCGGGAGGGCGTTCTTC. Protein product: CASVGTSGRAFF.

The chain couples TRBV4-1 to TRBJ1-5; D gene uncertain. V was clipped by 6 bases and J by 0 bases, with 12 bases between them. The CDR3 is 15 amino acids. Germline-derived CDR1 and CDR2 are MGHRA and YSYEKL. The CDR3 region has the DNA TGCGCCAGCAGTCAAACAGCTGATAGCAATCAGCCCCAGCATTTT. Protein product: CASSQTADSNQPQHF.

The chain recombines TRBV9 with TRBJ2-3; 7 nucleotides match TRBD2. The CDR3 is 16 amino acids. CDR1 is SGDLS and CDR2 is YYNGEE in the germline V gene. V was pared by 4 bases and J by 0 bases, with 8 bases of the junction left unmatched. The CDR3 coding sequence is TGTGCCAGCAGCCCCGCCCGCGGGAGTAGCACAGATACGCAGTATTTT. Its translation: CASSPARGSSTDTQYF.

Only one count was recorded for this clone. The V call is TRBV28, the J call TRBJ2-2, with D tentatively TRBD1 or TRBD2 (5 bases each). Germline V gene lookup returns CDR1 MDHEN and CDR2 SYDVKM. The CDR3 length is 12 residues. V was trimmed by 8 bases and J by 1 base, leaving 5 bases between them. The CDR3 is CASGGNTGELFF. Here the CDR3 DNA reads TGTGCCAGCGGGGGGAACACCGGGGAGCTGTTTTTT.

V is TRBV30 and J is TRBJ2-5; 13 bases agree with TRBD2. Looked up from germline, CDR1 is GTSNPN and CDR2 is SVGIG (reference sequence). With 2 bases clipped from V and 4 bases from J, the junction kept 4 bases outside the gene matches. The CDR3 loop spans 15 amino acids. In nucleotides, the CDR3 is TGTGCCTGGAGTAATCGACTAGCGGGAGGAGAGACCCAGTACTTC. It specifies CAWSNRLAGGETQYF.

This chain uses TRBV7-2 with TRBJ2-3; D remains ambiguous. The V end lost 0 bases, the J end lost 6 bases, and 4 bases lay between the germline ends. Per the germline V gene, CDR1 is SGHTA and CDR2 is FQGNSA. The CDR3 contains 12 residues. The CDR3, as DNA: TGTGCCAGCAGCTTAGCATCCGATACGCAGTATTTT. It yields the protein CASSLASDTQYF.

The chain couples TRBV7-2 to TRBJ1-3; 10 bases map to TRBD1. The V and J ends lost 5 bases and 4 bases, in that order; junction bases with no gene match: 8. The CDR3 totals 16 residues. Germline V gene sequence: CDR1 SGHTA, CDR2 FQGNSA. The CDR3 DNA reads as TGTGCCAGCAGCATCTCCGGGACAGGGGTAGGAAACACCATATATTTT. This codes for CASSISGTGVGNTIYF.

CDR3 DNA sequence: TGCAGTGCTAAGAGCGGGAGGCAGTATTTT. It specifies CSAKSGRQYF. The J gene is TRBJ2-3, the V gene TRBV20-1; TRBD2 aligns across 8 bases. The CDR3 sequence is 10 residues long. Per germline, CDR1 DFQATT and CDR2 SNEGSKA (reference sequence). The V and J ends lost 4 bases and 11 bases, in that order; junction bases with no gene match: 2.

J is TRBJ2-7 and V is TRBV28; D tentatively reads TRBD1 or TRBD2 (5 bases each). V lost 7 bases and J 1 base, leaving 14 bases between the germline ends. CDR1 and CDR2 (germline): MDHEN, SYDVKM. The CDR3 has 14 amino acids. The CDR3 is CASMGWGGSYEQYF. The CDR3, as DNA: TGTGCCAGCATGGGCTGGGGCGGGTCCTACGAGCAGTACTTC.

This chain connects TRBV14 to TRBJ2-3, with TRBD1 matching over 7 bases. There are 19 residues in the CDR3. Germline trimming cut 1 base from V and 2 bases from J; bases unmatched to any gene: 15. Germline CDR1 is SGHDN and CDR2 is FVKESK. CDR3 sequence (DNA): TGTGCCAGCAGCCAAGGGGCTTCGGACAGGCTAGGATTCACAGATACGCAGTATTTT. Its translation is CASSQGASDRLGFTDTQYF. Filled out from reference TRBV14 and TRBJ2-3, the complete variable domain reads EAGVTQFPSHSVIEKGQTVTLRCDPISGHDNLYWYRRVMGKEIKFLLHFVKESKQDESGMPNNRFLAERTGGTYSTLKVQPAELEDSGVYFCASSQGASDRLGFTDTQYFGPGTRLTVL.

The chain employs TRBV9 and TRBJ2-6; 9 nucleotides line up with TRBD1. V trimming: 7 bases; J trimming: 4 bases; junction bases outside the gene matches: 12. CDR1 SGDLS and CDR2 YYNGEE come from the germline V gene. CDR3 length equals 17 residues. CDR3 sequence reads: CASAWDRAVLGANVLTF. The CDR3 DNA reads TGTGCCAGCGCCTGGGACAGGGCGGTGTTAGGGGCCAACGTCCTGACTTTC.

This rearrangement joins TRBV6-1 to TRBJ1-5; TRBD1 matches 8 bases. CDR3 length: 13 amino acids. V lost 8 bases and J lost 7; bases outside the gene matches: 7. The germline V gene has CDR1 MNHNS and CDR2 SASEGT. CDR3 in amino acids: CASWDRHSQPQHF. CDR3 sequence (DNA): TGTGCCAGCTGGGACAGGCACAGCCAGCCCCAGCATTTT.

This sequence joins TRBV28 and TRBJ1-2; TRBD1 matches at 11 bases. The V and J ends lost 2 bases and 6 bases, in that order; junction bases with no gene match: 11. Germline V CDR1 and CDR2: MDHEN, SYDVKM. There are 17 residues in the CDR3. The CDR3 region is CASSLGGDRGKLDGYTF. The DNA for the CDR3 is TGTGCCAGCAGTTTAGGTGGGGACAGGGGGAAGCTCGATGGCTACACCTTC.

The chain uses TRBV9 and TRBJ2-1, with 7 bases matching TRBD1. In germline, CDR1 is SGDLS, CDR2 YYNGEE. V lost 4 bases and J lost 0; bases outside the gene matches: 10. This CDR3 is built from 17 residues. In DNA form, the CDR3 reads TGTGCCAGCAGCTCCGAGTGGGGACAGAGCTCCTACAATGAGCAGTTCTTC. Its translation is CASSSEWGQSSYNEQFF.

This clone rates as medium-sized (0.01 to 0.1%). V and J are TRBV7-3 and TRBJ2-1; tentative D call: TRBD2 (5 bases). The CDR3 is 15 amino acids. Germline CDR1 SGHTA, CDR2 FQGTGA. V gave up 4 bases and J gave up 6 bases, with 16 bases separating them. As DNA, the CDR3 is TGTGCCAGCAGCTCCCTCGACGGGGATAGCAATGAGCAGTTCTTC. As protein: CASSSLDGDSNEQFF. Based on the CDR3 plus reference TRBV7-3 and TRBJ2-1, the full variable domain is GAGVSQTPSNKVTEKGKYVELRCDPISGHTALYWYRQSLGQGPEFLIYFQGTGAADDSGLPNDRFFAVRPEGSVSTLKIQRTERGDSAVYLCASSSLDGDSNEQFFGPGTRLTVL.

This clone turned up a few times. CDR3 sequence (DNA): TGCGCCAGCAGCGCGGGACTCCCGGGAGGAAGGGCCCAGTACTTC. Protein product: CASSAGLPGGRAQYF. V gene TRBV5-1 combines with J gene TRBJ2-5; 7 positions agree with TRBD2. Per germline, CDR1 SGHRS and CDR2 YFSETQ. V was pared by 4 bases and J by 9 bases, with 15 bases of the junction left unmatched. The CDR3 has 15 residues.